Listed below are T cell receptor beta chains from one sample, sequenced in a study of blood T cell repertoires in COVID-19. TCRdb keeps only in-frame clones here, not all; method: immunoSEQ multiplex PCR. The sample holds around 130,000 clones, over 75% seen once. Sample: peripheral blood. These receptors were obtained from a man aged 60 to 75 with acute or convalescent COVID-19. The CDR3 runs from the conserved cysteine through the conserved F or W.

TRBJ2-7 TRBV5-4 CASSLAGFPYEQYF
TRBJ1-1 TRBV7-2 CASTKQGMNTEAFF
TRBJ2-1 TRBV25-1 CASSEFNRDNEQFF
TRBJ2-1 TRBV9 CASSAGSYNEQFF
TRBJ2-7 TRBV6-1 CASSDRRLYEQYF
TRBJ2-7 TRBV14 CASSPQTSGNWVQYF
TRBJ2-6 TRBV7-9 CASSSQRRAGANVLTF
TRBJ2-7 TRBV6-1 CASSEAGLVTYEQYF
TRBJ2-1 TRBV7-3 CASSLAASSGEQFF
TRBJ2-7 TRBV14 CASSLAGVEEQYF
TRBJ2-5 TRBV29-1 CSVEYYGGREETQYF
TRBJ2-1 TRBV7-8 CASIPPTSGSNSEQFF
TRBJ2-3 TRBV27 CASSAGQLSGRATDTQYF
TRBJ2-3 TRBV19 CASRRGVAGGPDTQYF
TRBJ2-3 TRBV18 CASSPGTSSFDTQYF
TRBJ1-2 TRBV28 CASSDPRRIYTF
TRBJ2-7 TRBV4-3 CASSHTGGYEQYF
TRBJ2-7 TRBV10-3 CAISGQPNSYEQYF
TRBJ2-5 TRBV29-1 CSVLDGGETQYF
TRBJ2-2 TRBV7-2 CASSPSLAGVIGELFF
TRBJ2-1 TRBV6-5 CASSSDRGFEQFF
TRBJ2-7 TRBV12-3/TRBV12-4 CASSRGYEQYF
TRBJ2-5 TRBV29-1 CSVGLVETQYF
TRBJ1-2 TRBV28 CASSASGQGRLNYGYTF
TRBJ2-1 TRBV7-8 CASSLRRIASYNEQFF